This T cell receptor (beta chain) derives from a study of T cells in Graves' hyperthyroidism and ophthalmopathy. Disease duration under 2 months; hyperthyroidism patients were aged 18 to 65. Patients were excluded for uncontrolled infection, other autoimmune disease, pregnancy or lactation. The PBMCs had their origin in roughly 9.4 ml of fresh peripheral blood. Looked up from germline, CDR1 is WSHSY and CDR2 is SAAADI. CDR3 size: 14 residues. V was trimmed by 6 bases and J by 2 bases, leaving 11 bases between them. Amplified regions were TCR beta CDR3 sequences from RNA transcripts. With the HTBI primer set, the TCR CDR3 went through a first round of RT-PCR. TCRdb recomputed calls from the multiplex PCR reads with MiXCR, one row per CDR3 protein. The table includes hundreds of thousands of distinct CDR3 sequences, 12% to 15% detected once.

The source is a woman between 18 and 29 years old with Graves' hyperthyroidism. Sequencing was done on a sample of blood. V and J are TRBV10-2 and TRBJ2-1; tentatively, D is TRBD1 or TRBD2 (6 bases each). The CDR3, as DNA: TGCGCCAGCAGACTCGGGGGCCCCTACAATGAGCAGTTCTTC. It encodes CASRLGGPYNEQFF.